This TCR beta chain originates from a study of CD8 T cells in ankylosing spondylitis. Study outcomes and limitations: A CD8+ phenotype characterized the disease-linked clones, which were relatively rare in peripheral blood. A motif in TCR beta, a set of roughly eight highly homologous variants, appeared characteristic of ankylosing spondylitis blood. Previous work reported some of these motif variants in the synovial fluid and blood of reactive arthritis.

This clonotype was detected a few times. The antigen remains unidentified. The authors made TCR beta libraries by quantitative 5'-RACE with molecular barcodes. TCRdb redid the calling of the 5' RACE reads with MiXCR, one entry per CDR3 protein. The sample gives roughly 700,000 distinct CDR3 sequences, 15% to 20% of which show up once; about 19% is in the top ten. V was cut by 4 bases and J by 5 bases, with 18 bases left in between. The CDR3 has 16 residues. Looked up from germline, CDR1 is LNHNV and CDR2 is YYDKDF (reference sequence). The TCR sequence derives from a male donor with ankylosing spondylitis. This chain uses TRBV15 with TRBJ2-4; no clear D gene. Sample: blood, either unsorted or a sorted T cell fraction (not recorded which). This CDR3 reads CATSTHRGSVENIQYF. DNA of the CDR3: TGTGCCACCAGCACCCATAGAGGCAGTGTGGAAAACATTCAGTACTTC.